The next 10 T cell receptor beta chains were all read from a single sample in a study of CXCR3-negative and CXCR3-positive naive CD8 T cells. The TRB libraries of cDNA were built by UMI-labeled 5' RACE. From its re-call of the 5' RACE reads, TCRdb lists each CDR3 protein once, without DNA. Its listing shows 65,000 to 75,000 distinct CDR3 sequences. The sample was naive CXCR3- CD8+ T cells from blood. Subset reported: CD45RO-CCR7+CD27+CD95- naive CD8+ T cells lacking CXCR3 (TNR3-). These TCRs come from a human donor in good health. Some clones in this sample may be carry-over from other donors' samples.

V is TRBV4-2 and J is TRBJ2-5; checking the TCRdb D call of TRBD2 is not possible without DNA. Germline V gene data show CDR1 as LGHNA and CDR2 as YNFKEQ. The CDR3 has 16 residues. CDR3 amino acids: CASSQELAGEKETQYF.

The chain links TRBV10-3 to TRBJ1-2. The CDR3 length is 14 residues. Germline assignment: CDR1 ENHRY and CDR2 SYGVKD. CDR3 protein: CAISESMFSDGYTF.

The gene calls are TRBV25-1 and TRBJ2-1; the TRBD2 assignment by TCRdb is unverifiable without DNA. Germline values: CDR1 MGHDK, CDR2 SYGVNS. The CDR3 covers 15 residues. The CDR3 sequence: CASRDPSGRGNEQFF.

The chain links TRBV3-1 to TRBJ1-1; TCRdb calls TRBD1, which cannot be checked without DNA. Germline assignment: CDR1 LGHDT and CDR2 YNNKEL (reference sequence). The CDR3 is 23 residues long. CDR3 region: CASSQRGWKAIRGEDIINTEAFF.

This chain links TRBV27 with TRBJ1-1. The CDR3 runs to 13 residues. Per the germline V gene, CDR1 is MNHEY and CDR2 is SMNVEV (reference sequence). CDR3 protein: CASSLAWRTEAFF.

The rearrangement links TRBV6-5 to TRBJ2-7; TCRdb picks TRBD1, but there is no DNA to check that call. The germline gives CDR1 MNHEY, CDR2 SVGAGI. The CDR3 sequence is 14 residues long. This CDR3 is CASSLGDNSYEQYF.

V usage is TRBV5-1 and J usage is TRBJ2-3. Germline lookup yields CDR1 SGHRS and CDR2 YFSETQ. This CDR3 region has 14 residues. CDR3 loop: CASRHWTEEDTQYF. Based on the CDR3 plus reference TRBV5-1 and TRBJ2-3, the full variable domain is KAGVTQTPRYLIKTRGQQVTLSCSPISGHRSVSWYQQTPGQGLQFLFEYFSETQRNKGNFPGRFSGRQFSNSRSEMNVSTLELGDSALYLCASRHWTEEDTQYFGPGTRLTVL.

This chain joins TRBV12-3 or TRBV12-4 and TRBJ1-1; checking the TCRdb D call of TRBD1 is not possible without DNA. CDR3 size: 17 residues. CDR3 residues: CASSPGRGQTTNTEAFF.

The chain couples TRBV29-1 to TRBJ1-2. Germline V lookup: CDR1 SQVTM, CDR2 ANQGSEA. The CDR3 is made up of 11 amino acids. CDR3 loop: CSVPWTAGYTF.

This chain connects TRBV20-1 to TRBJ1-2. The CDR3 consists of 12 residues. Germline lookup yields CDR1 DFQATT and CDR2 SNEGSKA (reference sequence). This CDR3 reads CSVWDLEYGYTF.